This TCR beta chain stems from a study of blood T cell repertoires in COVID-19. About the research overall: Samples taken during acute and convalescent COVID-19 were collected in the United States, Italy and Spain.

Seattle enrolled patients during active infection and tracked them longitudinally. Under the authors' procedure: Amplification of reference gene primers provided the estimated nucleated cell counts. Profiling relied on immunoSEQ multiplex PCR, and the TCRdb table lists in-frame clones only, not all of them. V and J calls plus clone size are reproduced from that table; the DNA served to infer D and trimming. The sample yields 350,000 to 450,000 clones, around 91% seen once. CDR3 length: 14 residues. The germline V gene encodes CDR1 SNHLY and CDR2 FYNNEI. Trimming cost V 4 bases and J 1 base, with 9 bases left between them.

J is TRBJ2-3 and V is TRBV2, with D tentatively TRBD1 (5 bases). The receptor comes from a woman aged 40-49 years with COVID-19, enrolled during active disease. The sequenced sample was peripheral blood. CDR3 bases: TGTGCCAGCAGTGCCACAGGACGCACAGATACGCAGTATTTT. Translating gives CASSATGRTDTQYF.